The rows below give T cell receptor beta chains drawn from one sample of a study of siplizumab effects on memory and regulatory T cells. The method was immunoSEQ multiplex PCR; TCRdb's version includes in-frame clones alone and lacks a portion of them. Of roughly 50,000 clones listed, nearly 95% are singletons. Sequences were obtained from CD8+ T cells sorted from blood. The receptor source for this set is a human donor in good health. Each CDR3 is given with its conserved first and last residue. A D gene is named only where the DNA matches it firmly. A clone size is listed for some rows: how often the clone was seen (once, few, many), or a class if it is expanded.

j_gene	v_gene	abundance	d_gene	CDR3aa	CDR3nt
TRBJ2-2	TRBV7-8	-	-	CASSSGQNTGELFF	TGTGCCAGCAGCTCGGGACAGAACACCGGGGAGCTGTTTTTT
TRBJ2-5	TRBV6-1	-	TRBD2	CASPVGGGPGETQYF	TGTGCCAGCCCCGTTGGGGGAGGGCCAGGGGAGACCCAGTACTTC
TRBJ1-1	TRBV19	once	-	CASSIGTNTEAFF	TGTGCCAGTAGTATAGGAACGAACACTGAAGCTTTCTTT
TRBJ1-1	TRBV4-1	-	TRBD1	CASSLGQGLDTEAFF	TGCGCCAGCAGCCTGGGACAGGGCTTGGACACTGAAGCTTTCTTT
TRBJ2-1	TRBV7-3	-	-	CASSLKGGDEQFF	TGTGCCAGCAGCTTAAAGGGAGGCGATGAGCAGTTCTTC
TRBJ2-3	TRBV9	-	-	CASKSGPSGDTQYF	TGTGCCAGCAAGTCCGGGCCGTCGGGGGATACGCAGTATTTT
TRBJ2-7	TRBV13	-	-	CASSLYYSSYEQYF	TGTGCCAGCAGCTTATACTACTCCTCCTACGAGCAGTACTTC
TRBJ1-4	TRBV28	-	TRBD1	CASSLNPPGGIEKLFF	TGTGCCAGCAGTTTAAACCCCCCAGGGGGTATTGAAAAACTGTTTTTT
TRBJ2-7	TRBV5-1	-	-	CASSLGQGIYEQYF	TGCGCCAGCAGCTTGGGTCAGGGGATTTACGAGCAGTACTTC
TRBJ2-5	TRBV4-1	once	TRBD2	CASSQAAGQETQYF	TGCGCCAGCAGCCAAGCAGCGGGGCAAGAGACCCAGTACTTC
TRBJ2-1	TRBV11-3	large	TRBD1	CASSPGTGSNEQFF	TGTGCCAGCAGCCCGGGGACAGGGAGCAATGAGCAGTTCTTC
TRBJ2-7	TRBV7-9	-	TRBD1	CASSLGDRDHEQYF	TGTGCCAGCAGCTTAGGGGACAGGGACCACGAGCAGTACTTC
TRBJ2-2	TRBV7-3	-	-	CASSPRPVANTGELFF	TGTGCCAGCAGCCCCAGGCCTGTCGCGAACACCGGGGAGCTGTTTTTT
TRBJ1-2	TRBV4-1	-	-	CASSQDRRSYGYTF	TGCGCCAGCAGCCAAGATCGGCGGAGCTATGGCTACACCTTC
TRBJ2-7	TRBV9	-	-	CASSVVPGKAEQYF	TGTGCCAGCAGCGTAGTTCCAGGCAAGGCCGAGCAGTACTTC
TRBJ2-2	TRBV5-1	few	-	CASSQKTGPGELFF	TGCGCCAGCAGCCAGAAGACAGGCCCCGGGGAGCTGTTTTTT
TRBJ2-5	TRBV5-4	-	-	CASSLEKDSHEETQYF	TGTGCCAGCAGCTTGGAGAAGGACAGTCACGAAGAGACCCAGTACTTC
TRBJ2-7	TRBV2	-	-	CASSLDYEQYF	TGTGCCAGCAGCCTTGATTACGAGCAGTACTTC
TRBJ2-1	TRBV7-9	-	-	CASSWMYNEQFF	TGTGCCAGCAGCTGGATGTACAATGAGCAGTTCTTC
TRBJ2-2	TRBV7-6	-	TRBD2	CAGLRLAGGELFF	TGTGCCGGGTTAAGACTAGCGGGCGGGGAGCTGTTTTTT
TRBJ2-7	TRBV5-1	once	-	CASSTKTVEDEQYF	TGCGCCAGCAGCACCAAGACAGTCGAGGACGAGCAGTACTTC
TRBJ2-5	TRBV27	-	-	CASQSAESYETQYF	TGTGCCAGCCAGTCGGCTGAGTCGTACGAGACCCAGTACTTC
TRBJ1-5	TRBV2	-	-	CASSEGGLGNQPQHF	TGTGCCAGCAGTGAAGGGGGTTTGGGCAATCAGCCCCAGCATTTT
TRBJ2-3	TRBV2	once	-	CASNGDTQYF	TGTGCCAGCAACGGAGATACGCAGTATTTT
TRBJ2-1	TRBV27	-	-	CASSLYVHNEQFF	TGTGCCAGCAGTTTATATGTCCACAATGAGCAGTTCTTC
TRBJ1-5	TRBV15	-	-	CATSVGFGNQPQHF	TGTGCCACCAGCGTGGGTTTCGGCAATCAGCCCCAGCATTTT
TRBJ1-1	TRBV7-9	-	-	CASSWRGGTEAFF	TGTGCCAGCAGCTGGAGGGGGGGCACTGAAGCTTTCTTT
TRBJ1-2	TRBV25-1	-	-	CASSESGRANYGYTF	TGTGCCAGCAGTGAATCGGGCAGGGCCAACTATGGCTACACCTTC
TRBJ2-1	TRBV4-1	-	TRBD1	CASSRRTGGGEQFF	TGCGCCAGCAGTCGAAGGACAGGGGGCGGTGAGCAGTTCTTC
TRBJ2-7	TRBV7-9	-	-	CASSHDSSYEQYF	TGTGCCAGCAGCCACGACAGTTCCTACGAGCAGTACTTC
TRBJ2-5	TRBV27	-	TRBD2	CASSLGTSGRGQETQYF	TGTGCCAGCAGTTTAGGGACTAGCGGGAGAGGTCAAGAGACCCAGTACTTC
TRBJ2-7	TRBV13	once	TRBD1	CASSLGQGYEQYF	TGTGCCAGCAGTCTCGGACAGGGCTACGAGCAGTACTTC
TRBJ2-1	TRBV7-9	-	TRBD1	CASSYGQVEFF	TGTGCCAGCAGCTACGGACAGGTAGAGTTCTTC
TRBJ2-1	TRBV11-2	-	-	CASSLSVSYNEQFF	TGTGCCAGCAGCTTATCGGTCTCCTACAATGAGCAGTTCTTC
TRBJ2-1	TRBV27	-	-	CASSSIPGRDNEQFF	TGTGCCAGCAGTTCGATACCGGGCCGCGACAATGAGCAGTTCTTC
TRBJ2-2	TRBV5-6	-	-	CASSLGPGSVVNTGELFF	TGTGCCAGCAGCTTGGGTCCAGGGTCGGTGGTAAACACCGGGGAGCTGTTTTTT
TRBJ2-1	TRBV9	-	-	CASGNPRRRDTHEQFF	TGTGCCAGCGGAAACCCCCGGCGGAGGGATACTCATGAGCAGTTCTTC
TRBJ2-3	TRBV28	-	TRBD1	CASSLNPRKGAEDTQYF	TGTGCCAGCAGTTTGAACCCAAGGAAGGGGGCCGAAGATACGCAGTATTTT
TRBJ1-2	TRBV13	-	-	CASSPYSGQNYGYTF	TGTGCCAGCAGCCCATATTCGGGACAAAACTATGGCTACACCTTC
TRBJ2-7	TRBV6-1	-	TRBD1	CASSSTPGTGDEQYF	TGTGCCAGCAGCTCCACCCCCGGGACAGGGGACGAGCAGTACTTC
TRBJ1-1	TRBV9	-	-	CASSVSENTEAFF	TGTGCCAGCAGCGTATCGGAGAACACTGAAGCTTTCTTT
TRBJ2-7	TRBV27	-	-	CASSLRLGTYEQYF	TGTGCCAGCAGTTTAAGGCTAGGTACCTACGAGCAGTACTTC
TRBJ1-2	TRBV19	-	-	CASSIGGDYTF	TGTGCCAGTAGTATCGGGGGGGACTACACCTTC
TRBJ2-1	TRBV9	-	-	CASSVGRDEQFF	TGTGCCAGCAGCGTAGGTCGGGACGAGCAGTTCTTC
TRBJ1-2	TRBV29-1	-	-	CSVDAYLDWDSGLSEAISLTF	TGCAGCGTTGATGCGTATTTGGACTGGGACTCAGGTCTCTCCGAAGCAATAAGCCTTACCTTC
TRBJ1-2	TRBV7-8	-	-	CASSLLGRTSLIYGYTF	TGTGCCAGCAGCTTATTGGGAAGGACATCCCTCATCTATGGCTACACCTTC
TRBJ2-1	TRBV28	once	TRBD2	CASSLAERGDDEQFF	TGTGCCAGCAGTTTAGCGGAGCGGGGGGACGATGAGCAGTTCTTC
TRBJ2-4	TRBV28	-	-	CASSLRLAKNIQYF	TGTGCCAGCAGTTTGAGGTTAGCCAAAAACATTCAGTACTTC
TRBJ2-7	TRBV10-1	-	TRBD2	CASSESLAGVDEQYF	TGCGCCAGCAGTGAGTCGTTAGCGGGAGTGGACGAGCAGTACTTC
TRBJ1-3	TRBV7-2	-	-	CASSLAAGPGNTIYF	TGTGCCAGCAGCTTAGCAGCAGGGCCCGGAAACACCATATATTTT
TRBJ1-5	TRBV15	-	-	CATSSRWGIDGSQPQHF	TGTGCCACCAGCAGCCGCTGGGGGATTGACGGAAGTCAGCCCCAGCATTTT
TRBJ2-5	TRBV5-6	few	-	CASSLTSLGGQETQYF	TGTGCCAGCAGCTTGACTAGTCTTGGTGGTCAAGAGACCCAGTACTTC
TRBJ1-2	TRBV13	once	-	CASSLGRGTYGYTF	TGTGCCAGCAGCTTAGGCCGGGGGACCTATGGCTACACCTTC
TRBJ2-7	TRBV7-9	-	TRBD1	CASSPPGTEPLWYEQYF	TGTGCCAGCAGCCCGCCCGGGACAGAGCCTCTATGGTACGAGCAGTACTTC
TRBJ1-1	TRBV27	-	-	CASSYGPEAFF	TGTGCCAGCAGCTACGGACCCGAAGCTTTCTTT
TRBJ1-2	TRBV19	-	-	CASTEVGDYGYTF	TGTGCCAGTACGGAGGTTGGGGATTATGGCTACACCTTC
TRBJ2-7	TRBV11-3	-	-	CASSLDLTEQYF	TGTGCCAGCAGCTTAGACCTCACCGAGCAGTACTTC
TRBJ2-7	TRBV27	-	-	CASRWAGTYEQYF	TGTGCCAGCAGGTGGGCCGGTACCTACGAGCAGTACTTC
TRBJ2-1	TRBV7-6	-	TRBD2	CASTSFPSSGRSYNEQFF	TGTGCCAGCACCTCCTTCCCCTCTAGCGGCCGCTCCTACAATGAGCAGTTCTTC
TRBJ2-1	TRBV6-5	-	-	CASSYAGEGDEQFF	TGTGCCAGCAGTTACGCTGGGGAAGGAGATGAGCAGTTCTTC